This T cell receptor (beta chain) derives from a study of memory CD4+ T cells and cytomegalovirus serostatus. Worth noting for this clone: Its antigen remains unidentified.

The sort gate was single viable CD3+CD4+CD8-CD45RO+ cells for memory CD4+ T cells. After thawing, CD4+ T cells were positively selected. Study-wide results and caveats: CD4+ memory repertoires contained about two fifths of the 164 reported CMV TCRbeta sequences.

The table came from immunoSEQ multiplex PCR; TCRdb's copy has only in-frame clones and leaves some out. The repertoire holds approximately 60,000 clones, with approximately 78% as singletons. CDR1 and CDR2 (germline): LNHDA, SQIVND (reference sequence). The length of the CDR3 is 13 residues. Between the trimmed V and J ends, which lost 6 bases and 0 bases, there was a span of 9 bases. The clonotype originates from an adult in good health and CMV-seronegative. The J gene is TRBJ2-7, the V gene TRBV19; either TRBD1 or TRBD2 may supply D (5 bases each). Sequenced sample: memory CD4+ T cells from blood. CDR3 sequence reads: CASSRDLSYEQYF. The CDR3 DNA reads as TGTGCCAGTAGCAGGGACCTCTCCTACGAGCAGTACTTC.